This T cell receptor (beta chain) was observed in a study of cytomegalovirus exposure and HLA in healthy donors. Likely unrecorded immune exposures existed in these nominally healthy donors. This CDR3 spans 12 amino acids. Per germline, CDR1 SQVTM and CDR2 ANQGSEA. The ends lost 8 bases at V and 4 bases at J; junction bases unmatched: 3. Findings of the study overall: Despite most TCR sequences being rare, some public TCRs occurred in many donors. The productive fraction for most TCR beta V segments was about 90% or about 30% in an earlier analysis.

This clone was counted once. Its antigen is as yet unknown. The PCR ran on 60 Vbeta and 13 Jbeta primers. Sequencing was performed with immunoSEQ multiplex PCR; in TCRdb, only in-frame clones are kept and a portion is missing. The data contain around 130,000 clones, 81% of them singletons. This TCR came from a woman in her thirties or forties in good health and CMV-seropositive. Material for sequencing was PBMCs. The chain is built from TRBV29-1 and TRBJ1-1; 11 bases match TRBD1. Here the CDR3 DNA reads TGCAGCACTGGGACAGGGGGCACTGAAGCTTTCTTT. Protein product: CSTGTGGTEAFF.